This TCR beta chain was profiled in a study of T cell clones after liver transplantation (dated by TCRdb to about 2019). With regard to the full study: ITN030ST, the source of the samples, was a randomized trial that attempted immunosuppression withdrawal within 2 years of liver transplantation. After a pre-transplant mixed lymphocyte reaction, TCRbeta sequencing was used to pinpoint donor-reactive T cell clones, which were subsequently tracked in post-transplant blood. As an antigen-independent comparator for donor-reactive sequences, third party-reactive TCRbeta sequences were also identified from pre-transplant MLRs. Of the eight recipients, a few were HCV-positive, while the remaining recipients had been transplanted for non-autoimmune, non-viral indications. No induction therapy was given to the subjects, and standard immunosuppression was administered until randomization at 12-24 months post-transplant. Tolerance meant complete immunosuppression withdrawal for at least one year without liver enzymes rising beyond twice the upper limit of normal. Blood samples were collected pre-transplant, pre-randomization before withdrawal, and post-randomization after either full withdrawal or failed withdrawal. The studied cohort comprised 8 liver transplant recipients, 3 classified as tolerant and 5 as non-tolerant. What the authors observed across the whole study: Donor-reactive sequences decreased more than third party-reactive sequences, which suggests partial antigen-specific deletion that was not related to withdrawal success. Because of small, heterogeneous patient numbers and non-standardized post-transplant time points, the conclusions were only preliminary. A significant post-transplant decrease in circulating donor-reactive CD4 TCRbeta sequences was observed in 5 of 8 subjects, irrespective of tolerance or HCV status. After accounting for repertoire turnover, donor-reactive detection was significantly reduced in 7 of 8 subjects for CD4 and 8 of 8 for CD8. Because no allograft tissue specimens were available, donor-reactive T cells may have migrated into the graft instead of being deleted. Low numbers of available donor cells limited the measurable donor-reactive repertoire in a couple of subjects.

This clone was detected only a few times. The clone's antigen remains unknown. No base-level quality is on record; no much larger clone is a single base apart. Unstimulated PBMCs, after thawing, were stained for CD3, CD4 and CD8 and then FACS-sorted into CD3+CD4+ and CD3+CD8+ populations. All 8 studied subjects were randomized to withdrawal of immunosuppression. The Qiagen DNeasy Blood and Tissue Kit was used for isolation of genomic DNA. Frozen genomic DNA underwent high-throughput TCRbeta CDR3 sequencing by immunoSEQ, including PCR amplification, mapping, bias correction and internal controls. Per the authors' processing: Only productive rearrangements were retained, with each unique TCRbeta sequence defined by its CDR3 nucleotide sequence together with its V and J gene. A sequence counted as donor-reactive only if the sequence showed at least 5-fold expansion in CFSE-low cells compared with unstimulated pre-transplant cells and had a frequency of at least 0.01%. Minimum frequency thresholds were set for each subject on the basis of the unstimulated sample with the lowest template count, so that a detection power of at least 90% was ensured. Jensen-Shannon divergence between the top 1000 TCRbeta sequences post- versus pre-transplant served as the measure of repertoire turnover. Two-sided Fisher's exact tests were used to test for changes in how often donor-reactive sequences were detected. TCRdb took over this immuneACCESS table, retaining in-frame rearrangements with V and J assigned. Such tables are incomplete; in checked studies, under half of the missing clones stem from an unresolved V gene, and the remainder is unexplained. That table furnishes V, J and clone size, whereas the DNA furnished D and trimming. The sample yields fewer than 65,000 clones; under 85% were counted once. Approximately 10% of the sample is held by the ten biggest clonotypes.

CDR3 length: 16 amino acids, cysteine to phenylalanine. Only the CDR3 DNA is retained, 48 bases long and in frame from the first base. From a lookup of the germline V gene, CDR1 and CDR2 are SGHRS and YFSETQ. V and J lose 4 bases and 0 bases, and a span of 14 bases separates them. The V and J genes are TRBV5-1 and TRBJ2-1; the D gene is perhaps TRBD2, on 6 matching bases. This TCR came from a human patient who received a liver transplant. Post transplant, some T cells may arise from the graft donor. Material: CD4+ T cells from blood, obtained at the 22-month timepoint. The CDR3 sequence is CASSLTSTSSYNEQFF. The nucleotide sequence reads as follows: TGCGCCAGCAGCCTAACTAGCACCAGCTCCTACAATGAGCAGTTCTTC.